The 10 T cell receptor beta chains presented below share a single source sample, sequenced in a study of cytomegalovirus exposure and HLA in healthy donors. This PCR relied on a set of 60 Vbeta primers and 13 Jbeta primers. Profiled with immunoSEQ multiplex PCR; TCRdb holds only in-frame clones, not every one. The sample lists under 250,000 clones; more than 65% were seen once. Material for sequencing was PBMCs. The receptors here all came from a man aged 50 to 59 in good health and CMV-seronegative.

The CDR3 spells CASSPGLYETQYF. The CDR3 nucleotides are TGTGCCAGCTCACCGGGACTCTACGAGACCCAGTACTTC. The chain joins TRBV18 to TRBJ2-5, with D tentatively TRBD2 (6 bases). Germline V gene data show CDR1 as KGHSH and CDR2 as LQKENI. There are 13 residues in the CDR3. The V end lost 3 bases, the J end lost 5 bases, and 10 bases lay between the germline ends.

The chain uses TRBV6-5 and TRBJ1-5; TRBD1 matches 7 bases. Germline assignment: CDR1 MNHEY and CDR2 SVGAGI. The trim removed 4 bases at V and 3 bases at J, leaving 9 bases unmatched. The length of the CDR3 is 16 residues. This chain's CDR3 is CASSSRTGIPNQPQHF. The CDR3 DNA reads as TGTGCCAGCAGTTCCCGGACAGGCATCCCCAATCAGCCCCAGCATTTT.

V gene TRBV30 combines with J gene TRBJ1-1, with D possibly TRBD1 on 5 matching bases. Trimming shortened V by 1 base and J by 1 base, and 19 bases separated the two germline ends. This CDR3 has 17 amino acids. Germline-derived CDR1 and CDR2 are GTSNPN and SVGIG (reference sequence). CDR3 loop: CAWSGRRRGTSNTEAFF. The CDR3 bases are TGTGCCTGGAGTGGTAGAAGACGGGGGACCTCGAACACTGAAGCTTTCTTT.

The chain employs TRBV30 and TRBJ2-1; the match to TRBD1 covers 7 bases. Per germline, CDR1 GTSNPN and CDR2 SVGIG (reference sequence). Trimming cost V 3 bases and J 2 bases; bases outside gene matches: 4. The CDR3 has 14 amino acids. The chain's CDR3 is CAWRGGPTYNEQFF. CDR3 bases: TGTGCCTGGAGAGGGGGCCCTACCTACAATGAGCAGTTCTTC.

The table lists this clone with a count of one. V is TRBV9 and J is TRBJ1-1; D is undetermined. Germline V CDR1 and CDR2: SGDLS, YYNGEE. V lost 2 bases to trimming and J lost 0 bases, with 8 bases between them. The CDR3 contains 14 residues. In DNA form, the CDR3 reads TGTGCCAGCAGCGTGACATCGCTGAACACTGAAGCTTTCTTT. Protein sequence: CASSVTSLNTEAFF.

The V and J genes are TRBV29-1 and TRBJ2-7; 8 nucleotides agree with TRBD2. Trimming removed 8 bases from V and 0 bases from J; junction bases left unmatched: 9. The length of the CDR3 is 14 residues. Looked up from germline, CDR1 is SQVTM and CDR2 is ANQGSEA. CDR3 sequence reads: CSTRSGSLSYEQYF. In DNA form, the CDR3 reads TGCAGCACCCGCAGCGGGAGCCTCTCCTACGAGCAGTACTTC.

The chain couples TRBV5-1 to TRBJ1-5; no clear D. This CDR3 has 14 residues. V lost 4 bases and J lost 5, with 13 bases in between. From germline, CDR1 is SGHRS and CDR2 YFSETQ. DNA of the CDR3: TGCGCCAGCAGCCCCTCCCCCTCTTATCAGCCCCAGCATTTT. This encodes CASSPSPSYQPQHF.

The chain links TRBV27 to TRBJ1-5, with 7 bases lining up with TRBD1. Germline V gives CDR1 MNHEY, CDR2 SMNVEV (reference sequence). V was clipped by 6 bases and J by 6 bases; unmatched bases: 8. CDR3 length equals 14 residues. The CDR3 sequence: CASSPTRDSQPQHF. DNA for the CDR3: TGTGCCAGCAGCCCCACGCGGGACAGTCAGCCCCAGCATTTT.

J is TRBJ1-1 and V is TRBV4-1, with D possibly being TRBD1 (6 bases). The ends were cut back, 0 bases at V and 3 bases at J, with 8 bases in the middle. The CDR3 runs 14 residues. Looked up from germline, CDR1 is MGHRA and CDR2 is YSYEKL. The DNA for the CDR3 is TGCGCCAGCAGCCAAGAACCAGGGGACACTGAAGCTTTCTTT. Amino acids: CASSQEPGDTEAFF.

This sequence joins TRBV29-1 and TRBJ2-1; TRBD2 matches 10 bases. CDR1 is SQVTM, CDR2 ANQGSEA, per germline. After removal of 1 base from V and 0 bases from J, the junction contained 6 bases not matched to a gene. This CDR3 is built from 17 residues. The CDR3 region is CSVEGMASGSSYNEQFF. The DNA of the CDR3 is TGCAGCGTTGAAGGGATGGCTAGCGGGAGCTCCTACAATGAGCAGTTCTTC.